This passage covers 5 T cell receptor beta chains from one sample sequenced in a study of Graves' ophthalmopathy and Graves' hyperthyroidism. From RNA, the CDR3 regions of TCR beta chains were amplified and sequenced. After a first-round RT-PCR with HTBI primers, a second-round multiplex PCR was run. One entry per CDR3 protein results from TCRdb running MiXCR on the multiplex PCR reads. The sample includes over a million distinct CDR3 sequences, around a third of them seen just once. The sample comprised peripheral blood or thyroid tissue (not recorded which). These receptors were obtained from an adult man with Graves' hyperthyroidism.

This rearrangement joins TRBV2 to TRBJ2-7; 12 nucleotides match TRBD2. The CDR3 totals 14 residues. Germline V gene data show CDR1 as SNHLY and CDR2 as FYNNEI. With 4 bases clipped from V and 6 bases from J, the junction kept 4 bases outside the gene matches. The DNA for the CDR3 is TGTGCCAGCAGTGGGACTAGCGGGATGACCGAGCAGTACTTC. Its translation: CASSGTSGMTEQYF. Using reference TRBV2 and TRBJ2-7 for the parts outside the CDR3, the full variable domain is EPEVTQTPSHQVTQMGQEVILRCVPISNHLYFYWYRQILGQKVEFLVSFYNNEISEKSEIFDDQFSVERPDGSNFTLKIRSTKLEDSAMYFCASSGTSGMTEQYFGPGTRLTVT.

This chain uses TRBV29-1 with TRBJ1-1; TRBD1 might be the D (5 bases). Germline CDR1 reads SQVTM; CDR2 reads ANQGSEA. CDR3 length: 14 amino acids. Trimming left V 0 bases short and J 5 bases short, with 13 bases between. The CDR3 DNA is TGCAGCGTTGAAGATCGGGGCATAGGGACTGAAGCTTTCTTT. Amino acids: CSVEDRGIGTEAFF.

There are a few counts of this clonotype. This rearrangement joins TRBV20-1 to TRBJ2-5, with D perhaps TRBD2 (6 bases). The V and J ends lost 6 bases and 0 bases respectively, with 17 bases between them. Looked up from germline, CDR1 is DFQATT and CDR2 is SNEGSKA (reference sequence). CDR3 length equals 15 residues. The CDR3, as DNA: TGCAGTGCGCATGCCACCCGGGGGTACCAAGAGACCCAGTACTTC. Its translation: CSAHATRGYQETQYF.

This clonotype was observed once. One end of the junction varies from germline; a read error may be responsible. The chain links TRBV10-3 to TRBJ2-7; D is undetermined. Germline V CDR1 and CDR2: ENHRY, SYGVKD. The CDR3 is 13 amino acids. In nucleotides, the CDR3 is TGTGCCAGCAGTTCTATGGGAACATACGAGCAGTACTTC. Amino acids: CASSSMGTYEQYF.

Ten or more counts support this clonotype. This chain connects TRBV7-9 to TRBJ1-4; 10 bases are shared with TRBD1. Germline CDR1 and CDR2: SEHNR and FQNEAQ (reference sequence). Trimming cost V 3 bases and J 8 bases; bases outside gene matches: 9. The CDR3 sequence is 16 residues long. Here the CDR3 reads CASSFPTGTGVEKLFF. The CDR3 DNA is TGTGCCAGCAGCTTCCCCACGGGGACAGGGGTCGAAAAACTGTTTTTT.